This T cell receptor beta chain is from a study of shared clonotypes between healthy human individuals. Here immunoSEQ multiplex PCR was the method, and the copy in TCRdb shows in-frame clones only, minus some. The sample records about 610,000 clones, more than 95% being singletons. This sequence originates from a woman aged 25 to 45 in good health. The sequencing input was naive CD4+ T cells sorted from blood. Described subset: CD45RA+ positively selected.

The CDR3 loop reads CASVPGQGFYNEQFF. DNA of the CDR3: TGCGCCAGCGTCCCCGGACAGGGTTTCTACAATGAGCAGTTCTTC. This sequence joins TRBV5-1 and TRBJ2-1, with 8 bases identical to TRBD1. Germline assignment: CDR1 SGHRS and CDR2 YFSETQ. This CDR3 has 15 residues. With V trimmed by 7 bases and J by 3 bases, 9 bases remained unmatched.